This T cell receptor beta chain is from a study of T cell responses to AZD1222 COVID-19 vaccine. The assay was immunoSEQ multiplex PCR, and TCRdb's table has in-frame clones only and misses some. Of about 220,000 clones in the sample, approximately 94% were seen once. For this clone: What it binds is unknown.

Study outcomes and limitations: The reported proportion of spike-specific TCRs targeting unmutated variant regions was nearly half.

CDR1 SGHRS and CDR2 YFSETQ come from the germline V gene. The CDR3 covers 13 residues. Deletions cut 0 bases from V and 6 bases from J, with 9 bases between. This sample comprised peripheral blood, obtained on day 0 of MenACWY control vaccination. This receptor was taken from an adult in good health. The gene calls are TRBV5-1 and TRBJ1-1; D uncertain. In nucleotides, the CDR3 is TGCGCCAGCAGCTTGGCCCCCGGGGCTGAAGCTTTCTTT. Translation gives CASSLAPGAEAFF.